The 10 T cell receptor beta chains given below trace back to one sample, sequenced in a study of T cells in Graves' hyperthyroidism and ophthalmopathy. The source material, RNA transcripts, was used to amplify TCR beta CDR3 regions. TCR CDR3 underwent first-round RT-PCR with the HTBI primer set. Using its own MiXCR run on the multiplex PCR reads, TCRdb lists one record per CDR3 protein. The table has about 570,000 distinct CDR3 sequences, around 45% seen once. Material: peripheral blood or thyroid tissue (not recorded which). The receptors come from an adult woman with Graves' disease, either hyperthyroidism or ophthalmopathy (not recorded which).

The sample holds many counts of this clonotype. The rearrangement uses TRBV7-9 and TRBJ2-7, with 8 bases aligning to TRBD2. Looked up from germline, CDR1 is SEHNR and CDR2 is FQNEAQ (reference sequence). This CDR3 comprises 14 residues. V was pared by 5 bases and J by 5 bases, with 8 bases of the junction left unmatched. The CDR3 is CASSPTAGAHEQYF. CDR3 sequence (DNA): TGTGCCAGCAGCCCGACAGCGGGAGCTCACGAGCAGTACTTC.

V is TRBV29-1 and J is TRBJ2-7; D is perhaps TRBD1 (6 bases). The germline V gene has CDR1 SQVTM and CDR2 ANQGSEA. Trimming removed 2 bases at V and 3 bases at J, with 14 bases between. The CDR3 is made up of 14 amino acids. The CDR3 DNA reads TGCAGCGTTGAAAAACAGGGAGAATACTACGAGCAGTACTTC. Residues: CSVEKQGEYYEQYF.

The table lists this clonotype with many counts. V is TRBV11-2 and J is TRBJ2-7, with 7 bases aligning to TRBD1. Germline trimming cut 5 bases from V and 5 bases from J; bases unmatched to any gene: 9. The germline V gene encodes CDR1 SGHAT and CDR2 FQNNGV. The CDR3 has 14 residues. The CDR3 DNA reads as TGTGCCAGCAGCCGCCCTCGACAGGGCCACGAGCAGTACTTC. Encoded protein: CASSRPRQGHEQYF. Combining the CDR3 with reference TRBV11-2 and TRBJ2-7 gives the whole variable domain EAGVAQSPRYKIIEKRQSVAFWCNPISGHATLYWYQQILGQGPKLLIQFQNNGVVDDSQLPKDRFSAERLKGVDSTLKIQPAKLEDSAVYLCASSRPRQGHEQYFGPGTRLTVT.

The chain couples TRBV7-9 to TRBJ2-7, with D unresolved. CDR3 size: 13 residues. CDR1 and CDR2 from the germline V gene are SEHNR and FQNEAQ (reference sequence). Trimming cost V 11 bases and J 3 bases, with 17 bases left between them. CDR3 protein: CAWTPPGSYEQYF. In nucleotides, the CDR3 is TGTGCCTGGACGCCCCCGGGCAGCTACGAGCAGTACTTC.

This clonotype appeared many times. V gene TRBV9 combines with J gene TRBJ2-7, with 12 bases that match TRBD2. CDR3 length equals 15 residues. Germline trimming cut 0 bases from V and 2 bases from J; bases unmatched to any gene: 0. Germline loops: CDR1 SGDLS, CDR2 YYNGEE. CDR3 nucleotide sequence: TGTGCCAGCAGCGTAGCTAGCGGGAGGGCCTACGAGCAGTACTTC. Residues: CASSVASGRAYEQYF.

Notes on this clonotype: The junction differs from germline at one of its ends, possibly a read error. CDR3 in amino acids: CVSSPPAGKGYTF. The CDR3 coding sequence is TGTGTCAGCAGCCCCCCGGCAGGGAAAGGCTACACCTTC. The chain is built from TRBV6-1 and TRBJ1-2; maybe TRBD1 (5 bases). There are 13 residues in the CDR3. Germline assignment: CDR1 MNHNS and CDR2 SASEGT.

On this clonotype: It may be a read error: a sequence one base away is much more abundant. The chain recombines TRBV7-2 with TRBJ1-2; no clear D. The CDR3 is 10 amino acids. CDR1 SGHTA and CDR2 FQGNSA come from the germline V gene. Trimming removed 11 bases from V and 10 bases from J, with 14 bases in between. The CDR3 DNA reads TGTGCCCACGAGGCTGTCGTCTACACCTTC. Protein product: CAHEAVVYTF.

The J gene is TRBJ1-4, the V gene TRBV7-9, with 8 bases matching TRBD1. Germline CDR1 reads SEHNR; CDR2 reads FQNEAQ (reference sequence). CDR3 length: 13 residues. With 7 bases clipped from V and 6 bases from J, the junction kept 4 bases outside the gene matches. The CDR3 nucleotides are TGTGCCAGCAACGTGGGACAGGATGAAAAACTGTTTTTT. Amino acids: CASNVGQDEKLFF.

This clonotype is a singleton in its sample. The chain joins TRBV7-3 to TRBJ1-1; possibly TRBD1 for D (6 bases). V shed 5 bases and J shed 10 bases, with 20 bases lying between them. This CDR3 has 14 amino acids. Germline lookup yields CDR1 SGHTA and CDR2 FQGTGA. This chain's CDR3 is CASSRWGSTGTAFF. CDR3 in DNA: TGTGCCAGCAGCCGATGGGGGTCCACAGGGACAGCTTTCTTT.

The chain carries TRBV11-2 and TRBJ1-6; D not resolved. CDR1 is SGHAT and CDR2 is FQNNGV in the germline V gene. The CDR3 consists of 13 residues. V gave up 4 bases and J gave up 14 bases, with 15 bases separating them. CDR3 amino acids: CASSSYRPKALHF. As DNA, the CDR3 is TGTGCCAGCAGCTCCTACCGACCCAAGGCCCTCCACTTT.